These 10 T cell receptor beta chains share one sample of origin, sequenced in a study of monozygotic twins with inflammatory bowel disease. One entry per CDR3 protein, without DNA, is what TCRdb gives after re-calling the 5' RACE reads. Reported are about 160,000 distinct CDR3 sequences; the ten largest clones contain 6.5% to 9%. Sequenced material: blood. Source of these receptors: a human donor with ulcerative colitis or Crohn's disease, or a healthy co-twin of an affected twin (not recorded which).

The gene calls are TRBV10-3 and TRBJ2-1; TCRdb reports TRBD1, a call that lacks DNA to check it against. Germline lookup yields CDR1 ENHRY and CDR2 SYGVKD. The CDR3 spans 15 residues. CDR3 sequence: CAIRVPSGTYNEQFF.

The CDR3 sequence is CASSYSTGPYGYTF. The chain links TRBV6-6 to TRBJ1-2. Germline loops: CDR1 MNHNY, CDR2 SVGAGI (reference sequence). The CDR3 sequence is 14 residues long.

This rearrangement joins TRBV10-3 to TRBJ2-5; TCRdb returns TRBD1, unconfirmable since there is no DNA. Germline values: CDR1 ENHRY, CDR2 SYGVKD. This CDR3 comprises 13 residues. The CDR3 is CAISESGEETQYF.

The CDR3 loop is CASSLSAGLGGPNEQYF. The chain uses TRBV27 and TRBJ2-7; TCRdb reports TRBD1, a call that lacks DNA to check it against. Germline V gene sequence: CDR1 MNHEY, CDR2 SMNVEV (reference sequence). The CDR3 is 17 residues long.

The CDR3 sequence: CASSPGQNSPLHF. The chain uses TRBV18 and TRBJ1-6. Germline-derived CDR1 and CDR2 are KGHSH and LQKENI. The CDR3 length is 13 residues. Together with reference TRBV18 and TRBJ1-6, the CDR3 gives the full variable domain: NAGVMQNPRHLVRRRGQEARLRCSPMKGHSHVYWYRQLPEEGLKFMVYLQKENIIDESGMPKERFSAEFPKEGPSILRIQQVVRGDSAAYFCASSPGQNSPLHFGNGTRLTVT.

The J gene is TRBJ2-3, the V gene TRBV6-2 or TRBV6-3. CDR3 length equals 14 residues. Germline CDR1 and CDR2: MNHEY and SVGEGT. CDR3 in amino acids: CASSHFNFGNAQYF.

The CDR3 loop is CASSPGTGTVGGEAFF. The chain combines TRBV18 with TRBJ1-1; the TCRdb call, TRBD1, lacks DNA for checking. The CDR3 is made up of 16 amino acids. Germline V gene sequence: CDR1 KGHSH, CDR2 LQKENI.

The rearrangement joins TRBV5-4 to TRBJ1-2. This CDR3 is built from 12 residues. CDR1 and CDR2 (germline): SGHNT, YYREEE (reference sequence). The CDR3 sequence is CASSFNSYGYTF.

The chain combines TRBV4-1 with TRBJ1-5. The CDR3 sequence is 15 residues long. Germline V gene data show CDR1 as MGHRA and CDR2 as YSYEKL. The chain's CDR3 is CASSQVSGGNQPQHF.

CDR3 amino acids: CASSPREQTNEKLFF. This chain uses TRBV18 with TRBJ1-4. The CDR3 extends over 15 amino acids. CDR1 and CDR2 from the germline V gene are KGHSH and LQKENI.